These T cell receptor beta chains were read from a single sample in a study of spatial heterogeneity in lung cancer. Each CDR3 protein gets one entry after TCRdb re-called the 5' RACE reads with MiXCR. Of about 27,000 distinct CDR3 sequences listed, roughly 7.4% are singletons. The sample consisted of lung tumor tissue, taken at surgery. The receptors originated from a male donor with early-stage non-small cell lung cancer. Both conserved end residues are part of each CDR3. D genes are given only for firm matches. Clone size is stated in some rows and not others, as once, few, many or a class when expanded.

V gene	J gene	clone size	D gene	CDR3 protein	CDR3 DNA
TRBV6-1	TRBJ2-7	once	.	CASSERRGPLPKYF	TGTGCCAGCAGTGAACGCCGGGGCCCACTGCCAAAGTACTTC
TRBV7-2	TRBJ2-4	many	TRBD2	CASSLVAGGPNIQYF	TGTGCCAGCAGCTTAGTAGCGGGGGGGCCAAACATTCAGTACTTC
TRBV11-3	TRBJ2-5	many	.	CASSLGSGAETQYF	TGTGCCAGCAGCTTGGGATCGGGGGCAGAGACCCAGTACTTC
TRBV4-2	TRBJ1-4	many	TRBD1	CASSPTGGTATNEKLFF	TGTGCCAGCAGCCCGACAGGGGGGACCGCAACTAATGAAAAACTGTTTTTT
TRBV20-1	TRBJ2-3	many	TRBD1	CSASGGQGDVDTQYF	TGCAGTGCTAGTGGAGGACAGGGGGATGTAGATACGCAGTATTTT
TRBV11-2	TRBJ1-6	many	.	CASSGVYDSPLHF	TGTGCCAGCAGCGGAGTGTACGATTCACCCCTCCACTTT
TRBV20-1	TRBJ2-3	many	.	CSAPPEGVDTQYF	TGCAGTGCTCCCCCTGAGGGGGTGGATACGCAGTATTTT
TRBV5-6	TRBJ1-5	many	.	CASSLVKARGNQPQHF	TGTGCCAGCAGCTTGGTGAAAGCCCGGGGCAATCAGCCCCAGCATTTT
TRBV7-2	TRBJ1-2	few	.	CASSLGVIYGYTF	TGTGCCAGCAGCTTAGGGGTAATATATGGCTACACCTTC
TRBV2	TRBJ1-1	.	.	CASMLDENTEAFF	TGTGCCAGCATGCTGGATGAGAACACTGAAGCTTTCTTT
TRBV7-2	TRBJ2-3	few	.	CASSSQAGDTQYF	TGTGCCAGCAGCTCTCAGGCGGGGGATACGCAGTATTTT
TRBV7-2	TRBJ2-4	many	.	CASSLVENIQYF	TGTGCCAGCAGCTTAGTAGAAAACATTCAGTACTTC
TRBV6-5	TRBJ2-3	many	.	CASSPGRQGPDTQYF	TGTGCCAGCAGCCCGGGAAGGCAGGGCCCAGATACGCAGTATTTT
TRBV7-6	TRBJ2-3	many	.	CASSLTGISTDTQYF	TGTGCCAGCAGCTTAACCGGTATTAGCACAGATACGCAGTATTTT
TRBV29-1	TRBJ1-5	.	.	CSNQPQHF	TGCAGCAATCAGCCCCAGCATTTT
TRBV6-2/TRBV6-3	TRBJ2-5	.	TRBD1	CASSFFGTDQETQYF	TGTGCCAGCAGTTTCTTCGGGACAGACCAAGAGACCCAGTACTTC
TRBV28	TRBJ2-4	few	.	CASSLRRARSLAKNIQYF	TGTGCCAGCAGTTTAAGGCGGGCCCGTTCACTAGCCAAAAACATTCAGTACTTC
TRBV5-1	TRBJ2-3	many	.	CASTLQGRADTQYF	TGCGCCAGCACCCTGCAGGGGAGAGCAGATACGCAGTATTTT
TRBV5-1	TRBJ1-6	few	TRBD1	CASSSDRASSNSPLHF	TGCGCCAGCAGCTCGGACAGGGCCTCTAGTAATTCACCCCTCCACTTT
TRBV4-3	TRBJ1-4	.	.	CASSQEQGGWLGEKLFF	TGCGCCAGCAGCCAAGAACAGGGTGGTTGGCTGGGTGAAAAACTGTTTTTT
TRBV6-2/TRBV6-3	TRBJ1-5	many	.	CASSKGYRDQSQHF	TGTGCCAGCAGCAAAGGATACAGGGATCAGTCCCAGCATTTT
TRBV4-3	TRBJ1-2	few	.	CASSQRRRDGYTF	TGCGCCAGCAGCCAAAGGCGAAGGGACGGCTACACCTTC
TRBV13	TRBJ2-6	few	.	CASSLRPGANVLTF	TGTGCCAGCAGCTTAAGGCCTGGGGCCAACGTCCTGACTTTC
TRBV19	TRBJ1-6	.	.	CASSGGSTTTSYNSPLHF	TGTGCCAGTAGTGGAGGGTCTACCACCACCTCCTATAATTCACCCCTCCACTTT
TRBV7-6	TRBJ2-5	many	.	CASSPTGQETQYF	TGTGCCAGCAGCCCCACAGGCCAAGAGACCCAGTACTTC
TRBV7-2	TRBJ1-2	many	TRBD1	CASSPPSTGVHGYIF	TGTGCCAGCAGCCCCCCCTCGACAGGGGTGCATGGCTACATCTTC
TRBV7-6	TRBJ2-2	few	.	CASSLLTSNTGELFF	TGTGCCAGCAGCTTGTTAACCTCGAACACCGGGGAGCTGTTTTTT
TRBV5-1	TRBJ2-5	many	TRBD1	CASGPGQGAQETQYF	TGCGCCAGCGGTCCGGGACAGGGGGCCCAAGAGACCCAGTACTTC
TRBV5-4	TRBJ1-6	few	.	CASSLVRGPNSPLHF	TGTGCCAGCAGCTTGGTTCGTGGGCCCAATTCACCCCTCCACTTT
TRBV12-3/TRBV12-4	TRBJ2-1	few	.	CASRPGGSVLYNEQFF	TGTGCCAGCAGACCCGGAGGTTCTGTACTCTACAATGAGCAGTTCTTC
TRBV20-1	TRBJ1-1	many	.	CSGGSGVYEAFF	TGCAGTGGGGGCTCTGGGGTCTATGAAGCTTTCTTT
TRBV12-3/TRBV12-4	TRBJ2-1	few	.	CASTLGGLIYNEQFF	TGTGCCAGCACCTTAGGGGGACTCATATACAATGAGCAGTTCTTC
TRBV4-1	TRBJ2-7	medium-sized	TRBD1	CASSHLAGTGVGEQYF	TGCGCCAGCAGCCACCTAGCCGGGACAGGGGTTGGTGAGCAGTACTTC
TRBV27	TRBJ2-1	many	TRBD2	CASSLGLAGGVAYNEQFF	TGTGCCAGCAGTTTAGGTCTAGCGGGGGGGGTCGCCTACAATGAGCAGTTCTTC
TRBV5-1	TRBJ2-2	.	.	CASSFAGTTGELFF	TGCGCCAGCAGCTTTGCGGGCACGACCGGGGAGCTGTTTTTT
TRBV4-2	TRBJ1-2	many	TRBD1	CASSQEDRGQYGYTF	TGTGCCAGCAGCCAAGAGGACAGGGGGCAATATGGCTACACCTTC
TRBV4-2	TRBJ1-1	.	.	CASSQERTANTEAFF	TGTGCCAGCAGCCAAGAAAGGACAGCTAACACTGAAGCTTTCTTT
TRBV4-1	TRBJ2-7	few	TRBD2	CASSRPGLAAYEQYF	TGCGCCAGCAGCCGCCCGGGACTAGCGGCCTACGAGCAGTACTTC
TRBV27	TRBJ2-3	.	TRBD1	CASSPFARGLSTDTQYF	TGTGCCAGCAGTCCCTTTGCGAGGGGGCTAAGCACAGATACGCAGTATTTT
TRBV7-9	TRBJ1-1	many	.	CASSFGGGEAFF	TGTGCCAGCAGCTTTGGAGGCGGTGAAGCTTTCTTT
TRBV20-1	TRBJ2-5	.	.	CSAAGRQNQETQYF	TGCAGTGCTGCAGGACGACAGAACCAAGAGACCCAGTACTTC
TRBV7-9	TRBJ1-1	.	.	CASSLGYGNTEAFF	TGTGCCAGCAGCCTTGGATACGGCAACACTGAAGCTTTCTTT
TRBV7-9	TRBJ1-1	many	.	CASSQGSNTEAFF	TGTGCCAGCAGTCAGGGGAGTAACACTGAAGCTTTCTTT
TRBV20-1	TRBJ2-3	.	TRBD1	CIARGQGATDTQYF	TGCATTGCTAGAGGTCAGGGGGCCACAGATACGCAGTATTTT
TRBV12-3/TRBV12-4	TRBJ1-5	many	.	CASTLIGNQPQHF	TGTGCCAGCACCTTGATCGGCAATCAGCCCCAGCATTTT
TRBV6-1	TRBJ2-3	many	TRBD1	CASSGDRSRTQYF	TGTGCCAGCAGTGGGGACAGGTCGAGGACGCAGTATTTT
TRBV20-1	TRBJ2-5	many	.	CSATGKPPGTQYF	TGCAGTGCTACGGGGAAACCACCCGGGACCCAGTACTTC
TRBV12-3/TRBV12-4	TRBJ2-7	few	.	CASSTGAGLAYEQYF	TGTGCCAGCAGTACGGGGGCAGGGCTTGCCTACGAGCAGTACTTC
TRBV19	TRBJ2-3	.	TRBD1	CASTPPGGESDTQYF	TGTGCCAGTACCCCCCCAGGGGGCGAGTCAGATACGCAGTATTTT
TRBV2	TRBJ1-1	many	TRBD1	CASQGQLNTEAFF	TGTGCCAGCCAGGGACAGCTGAACACTGAAGCTTTCTTT
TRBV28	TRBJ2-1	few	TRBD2	CALRAGGPDNEQFF	TGTGCCCTTAGAGCGGGGGGGCCCGACAATGAGCAGTTCTTC